What follows is one TCR beta chain and its context. The target antigen is unknown. Libraries were prepared by immunoSEQ multiplex PCR; TCRdb keeps only in-frame clonotypes and omits some of them. The sample carries tens of thousands of clones, roughly 91% recorded once. This entry comes from a study of graft-versus-host responses after intestinal transplantation. On the study more broadly: Recipients underwent multivisceral, liver-intestinal, or isolated intestinal transplants. Findings of the study overall: Recipient marrow contained GvH clones, some of which appeared first in ileum or blood.

The source is a human donor who received an intestinal transplant. This specimen consisted of unstimulated CD8+ T cells sorted from spleen or lymph node cells, obtained before intestinal transplant.

The CDR3 coding sequence is TGTGCCAGCAGCTTAGGACAGGGCCCCTTAGAGCAGTACTTC. Translated: CASSLGQGPLEQYF. The rearrangement joins TRBV13 to TRBJ2-7; D perhaps matches TRBD1 (6 bases). This CDR3 has 14 amino acids. CDR1 and CDR2 (germline): PRHDT, FYEKMQ (reference sequence). Trimming took off 0 bases at V and 7 bases at J, with 13 bases between the two ends.